The rows below give T cell receptor beta chains drawn from one sample of a study of OX40 agonist ivuxolimab in advanced cancers. The method was immunoSEQ multiplex PCR; TCRdb's version includes in-frame clones alone and lacks a portion of them. The data show about 73,000 clones, under 90% seen once. The source material was CD4+ or CD8+ T cells sorted from blood, sampled in a trial of the OX40 agonist ivuxolimab. The source is an adult with an advanced solid tumor such as melanoma, head and neck, liver or kidney cancer. Both conserved end residues are part of each CDR3. Fields, in order: clone size, V gene, D gene, J gene, CDR3 DNA, CDR3 protein. A D gene is named only where the DNA matches it firmly. A row's size may be missing; if present it is once, few, many or a size class.

clone size: few; V gene: TRBV12-5; D gene: NA; J gene: TRBJ2-2; CDR3 DNA: TGTGCTAGTGGTTTGGACCTATCAGGAGGGGAGCTGTTTTTT; CDR3 protein: CASGLDLSGGELFF
clone size: NA; V gene: TRBV6-5; D gene: NA; J gene: TRBJ1-6; CDR3 DNA: TGTGCCAGCATTCCGGTCAGCGGTGGTTCACCCCTCCACTTT; CDR3 protein: CASIPVSGGSPLHF
clone size: NA; V gene: TRBV5-1; D gene: NA; J gene: TRBJ2-1; CDR3 DNA: TGCGCCAGCAGCTTCCGGGACTTCAATGAGCAGTTCTTC; CDR3 protein: CASSFRDFNEQFF
clone size: NA; V gene: TRBV21-1; D gene: NA; J gene: TRBJ1-5; CDR3 DNA: TGTGCCAGCAGCAAAGGGGATGGGGGTAGGGCCAATCAGCCCCAGCATTTT; CDR3 protein: CASSKGDGGRANQPQHF
clone size: once; V gene: TRBV10-3; D gene: NA; J gene: TRBJ2-3; CDR3 DNA: TGTGCCATCAGTGAACGGGACTTGAACGCAGATACGCAGTATTTT; CDR3 protein: CAISERDLNADTQYF
clone size: NA; V gene: TRBV5-5; D gene: NA; J gene: TRBJ2-7; CDR3 DNA: TGTGCCAGCAGCTTCCAGGGGACGGCCGTCTCCTACGAGCAGTACTTC; CDR3 protein: CASSFQGTAVSYEQYF
clone size: NA; V gene: TRBV4-3; D gene: NA; J gene: TRBJ2-7; CDR3 DNA: TGCGCCAGCAGCCAAGAATCTCTGTTTGGGATCCCCGAGCAGTACTTC; CDR3 protein: CASSQESLFGIPEQYF
clone size: NA; V gene: TRBV4-3; D gene: NA; J gene: TRBJ2-3; CDR3 DNA: TGCGCCAGCAGCCAAGATTCCCTGTTTAGCACAGATACGCAGTATTTT; CDR3 protein: CASSQDSLFSTDTQYF
clone size: NA; V gene: TRBV5-1; D gene: TRBD1; J gene: TRBJ1-6; CDR3 DNA: TGCGCCAGCAGCTTGGAGGGACAGGGAGGGTCCTATAATTCACCCCTCCACTTT; CDR3 protein: CASSLEGQGGSYNSPLHF
clone size: NA; V gene: TRBV5-5; D gene: NA; J gene: TRBJ1-3; CDR3 DNA: TGTGCCAGCAGCTTGGACGGACGCTCTGGAAACACCATATATTTT; CDR3 protein: CASSLDGRSGNTIYF
clone size: NA; V gene: TRBV5-4; D gene: NA; J gene: TRBJ2-7; CDR3 DNA: TGTGCCAGCAGCCGAACCACCGGGACTGACTCCTACGAGCAGTACTTC; CDR3 protein: CASSRTTGTDSYEQYF
clone size: NA; V gene: TRBV25-1; D gene: TRBD1; J gene: TRBJ2-1; CDR3 DNA: TGTGCCAGCGCTGGACAGGTTTGGAACAATGAGCAGTTCTTC; CDR3 protein: CASAGQVWNNEQFF
clone size: NA; V gene: TRBV7-2; D gene: TRBD1; J gene: TRBJ1-2; CDR3 DNA: TGTGCCAGCAGCTTGCCGGGACAGGGCTTTGGCTACACCTTC; CDR3 protein: CASSLPGQGFGYTF
clone size: NA; V gene: TRBV7-6; D gene: NA; J gene: TRBJ1-2; CDR3 DNA: TGTGCCAGCAGCTTGGGAGCGGCAGGGATAAACTATGGCTACACCTTC; CDR3 protein: CASSLGAAGINYGYTF
clone size: NA; V gene: TRBV10-1; D gene: TRBD2; J gene: TRBJ2-5; CDR3 DNA: TGCGCCAGGCGCCCTACCTTCGCGGGGGTAGAGACCCAGTACTTC; CDR3 protein: CARRPTFAGVETQYF
clone size: NA; V gene: TRBV21-1; D gene: NA; J gene: TRBJ2-7; CDR3 DNA: TGTGCCAGCAGCAAAGAACTTCCTGTGAACGAGCAGTACTTC; CDR3 protein: CASSKELPVNEQYF
clone size: NA; V gene: TRBV12-5; D gene: NA; J gene: TRBJ2-7; CDR3 DNA: TGTGCTAGTGGTTGGGCAATGAGCTCCTACGAGCAGTACTTC; CDR3 protein: CASGWAMSSYEQYF
clone size: few; V gene: TRBV30; D gene: TRBD2; J gene: TRBJ2-1; CDR3 DNA: TGTGCCTGGAACCTAGCGGGACATGAGCAGTTCTTC; CDR3 protein: CAWNLAGHEQFF
clone size: NA; V gene: TRBV7-8; D gene: NA; J gene: TRBJ1-1; CDR3 DNA: TGTGCCAGCAGCTTAGGTGCGGGGGACACTGAAGCTTTCTTT; CDR3 protein: CASSLGAGDTEAFF
clone size: NA; V gene: TRBV19; D gene: TRBD1; J gene: TRBJ1-2; CDR3 DNA: TGTGCCAGTAGTACCCAGACAGGGGGCCTTGGCTACACCTTC; CDR3 protein: CASSTQTGGLGYTF
clone size: NA; V gene: TRBV5-1; D gene: NA; J gene: TRBJ1-1; CDR3 DNA: TGCGCCAGCAGCCCCCTTGAATTACCGAACACTGAAGCTTTCTTT; CDR3 protein: CASSPLELPNTEAFF
clone size: NA; V gene: TRBV4-3; D gene: TRBD2; J gene: TRBJ2-2; CDR3 DNA: TGCGCCAGCAGCCGGGAGGGCAGCTTCGGGGAGCTGTTTTTT; CDR3 protein: CASSREGSFGELFF
clone size: NA; V gene: TRBV7-9; D gene: NA; J gene: TRBJ2-5; CDR3 DNA: TGTGCCAGCAGCCACCCCCTGGAGACCCAGTACTTC; CDR3 protein: CASSHPLETQYF
clone size: NA; V gene: TRBV5-5; D gene: TRBD1; J gene: TRBJ2-7; CDR3 DNA: TGTGCCAGCAGCCCACGGGGACAGGGGATGGGCGAGCAGTACTTC; CDR3 protein: CASSPRGQGMGEQYF
clone size: NA; V gene: TRBV30; D gene: NA; J gene: TRBJ2-7; CDR3 DNA: TGTGCCTGGAGTGTCTTTAACAGCTACGAGCAGTACTTC; CDR3 protein: CAWSVFNSYEQYF
clone size: NA; V gene: TRBV5-1; D gene: NA; J gene: TRBJ1-1; CDR3 DNA: TGCGCCAGCAGCGGGGGACGGCTGGGGAACACTGAAGCTTTCTTT; CDR3 protein: CASSGGRLGNTEAFF
clone size: NA; V gene: TRBV10-3; D gene: NA; J gene: TRBJ2-7; CDR3 DNA: TGTGCCATCAGTGTGCCCAGCTCCTTGGACTACGAGCAGTACTTC; CDR3 protein: CAISVPSSLDYEQYF
clone size: NA; V gene: TRBV15; D gene: NA; J gene: TRBJ2-7; CDR3 DNA: TGTGCCACCAGCAGAGACGCACGCTGGGCCTACGAGCAGTACTTC; CDR3 protein: CATSRDARWAYEQYF